The 20 T cell receptor beta chains below were found in one sample sequenced in a study of CD8+ T cells in alopecia areata. Sample treatment: oral pan-JAK inhibitor, 5-10 mg twice daily. The sequencing template was cDNA reverse transcribed from extracted RNA. TCRdb's table, derived via immunoSEQ multiplex PCR, lists solely in-frame clones and lacks some. The sample lists 140,000 to 150,000 clones, about 56% occurring once. Sample: CD8+ T cells sorted from blood, taken at week 4, from a patient treated with tofacitinib. The receptors shown here come from a human donor with alopecia areata.

The V call is TRBV15, the J call TRBJ1-2; D is uncertain. Germline lookup yields CDR1 LNHNV and CDR2 YYDKDF (reference sequence). V was pared by 0 bases and J by 4 bases, with 6 bases between. The CDR3 sequence is 13 residues long. The CDR3 region is CATSRDRGYGYTF. As DNA, the CDR3 is TGTGCCACCAGCAGAGATCGGGGCTATGGCTACACCTTC. Drawing the rest from reference TRBV15 and TRBJ1-2, the complete variable domain is DAMVIQNPRYQVTQFGKPVTLSCSQTLNHNVMYWYQQKSSQAPKLLFHYYDKDFNNEADTPDNFQSRRPNTSFCFLDIRSPGLGDTAMYLCATSRDRGYGYTFGSGTRLTVV.

This rearrangement joins TRBV7-6 to TRBJ2-2; tentative D call: TRBD1 (5 bases). The CDR3 sequence is 13 residues long. Germline V gene lookup returns CDR1 SGHVS and CDR2 FNYEAQ. V dropped 4 bases and J dropped 5 bases, with 8 bases sitting between them. DNA of the CDR3: TGTGCCAGCAGCTCGACAGAAACCGGGGAGCTGTTTTTT. As protein: CASSSTETGELFF.

This clone was observed a few times. The chain joins TRBV5-6 to TRBJ2-7; 9 nucleotides agree with TRBD1. The CDR3 has 16 residues. CDR1 and CDR2 from the germline V gene are SGHDT and YYEEEE. Losses at the gene ends were 4 bases for V and 5 bases for J; bases not matched to a gene: 13. The CDR3 reads CASSENPRTGDHEQYF. DNA for the CDR3: TGTGCCAGCAGCGAGAATCCGAGGACAGGGGACCACGAGCAGTACTTC.

The chain combines TRBV2 with TRBJ1-5; possibly TRBD1 for D (5 bases). V gave up 4 bases and J gave up 3 bases, with 7 bases separating them. CDR1 and CDR2 from the germline V gene are SNHLY and FYNNEI. There are 13 residues in the CDR3. Written as DNA, the CDR3 is TGTGCCAGCAGTGGGACACTCAATCAGCCCCAGCATTTT. Its translation is CASSGTLNQPQHF.

V is TRBV5-6 and J is TRBJ1-1; 7 bases map to TRBD1. Germline CDR1 and CDR2: SGHDT and YYEEEE. The CDR3 is 14 residues long. The junction had 3 bases not matched to a gene; V was cut back by 3 bases and J by 1 base. The CDR3, as DNA: TGTGCCAGCAGCTCCCAGGGGGGGAACACTGAAGCTTTCTTT. Residues: CASSSQGGNTEAFF.

The chain combines TRBV29-1 with TRBJ2-1; TRBD1 agrees at 7 bases. V lost 4 bases, J lost 3 bases, and 9 bases stayed unmatched. The CDR3 is made up of 15 amino acids. Germline V gene data show CDR1 as SQVTM and CDR2 as ANQGSEA. As DNA, the CDR3 is TGCAGCGTTGGAGGAGTAGGGGGCTACTACAATGAGCAGTTCTTC. Its protein is CSVGGVGGYYNEQFF.

The chain has TRBV30 and TRBJ1-1; D might be TRBD1 (6 bases). The CDR3 loop spans 14 amino acids. Germline loops: CDR1 GTSNPN, CDR2 SVGIG (reference sequence). The V gene lost 0 bases and the J gene lost 5 bases, with 13 bases spanning the gap. Here the CDR3 DNA reads TGTGCCTGGAGTGTAGGGTCAGGGGTTACTGAAGCTTTCTTT. It encodes CAWSVGSGVTEAFF.

The V and J genes are TRBV6-5 and TRBJ1-1, with D hard to call. The ends were cut back, 4 bases at V and 1 base at J, with 7 bases in the middle. CDR3 length: 13 residues. Germline V gene lookup returns CDR1 MNHEY and CDR2 SVGAGI. The CDR3 loop reads CASSSSGNTEAFF. The CDR3 DNA reads TGTGCCAGCAGTTCCTCAGGGAACACTGAAGCTTTCTTT.

The CDR3 coding sequence is TGTGCCAGCAGCCCCGGGACCACCGGGGAGCTGTTTTTT. Its translation: CASSPGTTGELFF. V usage is TRBV9 and J usage is TRBJ2-2, with D possibly called TRBD1 or TRBD2 (5 bases each). The CDR3 sequence is 13 residues long. V was trimmed by 4 bases and J by 4 bases, leaving 8 bases between them. CDR1 is SGDLS, CDR2 YYNGEE, per germline.

This clone occurred a few times. Other DNA variants within this sample encode the same CDR3. The chain couples TRBV30 to TRBJ2-7, with D perhaps matching TRBD1 (6 bases). The CDR3 has 12 amino acids. The V gene lost 0 bases and the J gene lost 6 bases, with 9 bases spanning the gap. Germline-derived CDR1 and CDR2 are GTSNPN and SVGIG (reference sequence). The CDR3 spells CAWSVQGGEQYF. Written as DNA, the CDR3 is TGTGCCTGGAGTGTACAAGGGGGCGAGCAGTACTTC.

The J gene is TRBJ1-1, the V gene TRBV11-2, with unresolved D. The CDR3 spans 16 residues. Germline lookup yields CDR1 SGHAT and CDR2 FQNNGV. Trimming pared 1 base from V and 3 bases from J, leaving 15 bases between. CDR3 residues: CASSLGSTGTDTEAFF. CDR3 nucleotides: TGTGCCAGCAGCTTAGGGTCGACTGGAACGGACACTGAAGCTTTCTTT.

This clone was seen a few times. The CDR3 DNA is TGTGCCAGCAGCCCCACTATGGGGGATAACACCGGGGAGCTGTTTTTT. The encoded protein is CASSPTMGDNTGELFF. This chain links TRBV13 with TRBJ2-2; either TRBD1 or TRBD2 may fit D (5 bases each). This CDR3 contains 16 residues. V lost 5 bases and J lost 2, with 15 bases in between. The germline V gene encodes CDR1 PRHDT and CDR2 FYEKMQ (reference sequence).

This clone was counted a single time. This rearrangement joins TRBV27 to TRBJ2-2; D unclear. Trimming removed 3 bases at V and 1 base at J, with 6 bases between. Per germline, CDR1 MNHEY and CDR2 SMNVEV (reference sequence). The CDR3 contains 14 residues. The DNA of the CDR3 is TGTGCCAGCAGTTTCGCAGGGAACACCGGGGAGCTGTTTTTT. This codes for CASSFAGNTGELFF.

This clone turned up a few times. The rearrangement joins TRBV4-1 to TRBJ2-5; D gene ambiguous. Between the trimmed V and J ends, which lost 1 base and 7 bases, there was a span of 16 bases. The CDR3 spans 15 residues. CDR1 is MGHRA and CDR2 is YSYEKL in the germline V gene. The CDR3 DNA sequence: TGCGCCAGCAGCCAAGTTGGGCTAGGCACTGGGACCCAGTACTTC. It yields the protein CASSQVGLGTGTQYF.

The chain recombines TRBV5-1 with TRBJ2-1; D possibly matches TRBD1 or TRBD2 (6 bases each). CDR3 size: 15 residues. CDR1 and CDR2 from the germline V gene are SGHRS and YFSETQ. V dropped 0 bases and J dropped 10 bases, with 17 bases sitting between them. The CDR3 sequence is CASSLDQGTHIEQFF. The CDR3 nucleotides read TGCGCCAGCAGCTTGGATCAGGGGACTCACATCGAGCAGTTCTTC.

The CDR3 DNA is TGTGCCAGCAGCCAAGCCTCGGGGTGGGACAATGAGCAGTTCTTC. Translation: CASSQASGWDNEQFF. The chain carries TRBV4-2 and TRBJ2-1, with a weak D call TRBD2 (5 bases). V was shortened by 1 base and J by 5 bases, with 12 bases between the two germline ends. CDR1 is LGHNA and CDR2 is YNFKEQ in the germline V gene. The CDR3 spans 15 residues.

The rearrangement joins TRBV19 to TRBJ1-2; 10 nucleotides line up with TRBD1. Germline V gene sequence: CDR1 LNHDA, CDR2 SQIVND (reference sequence). CDR3 size: 16 residues. V dropped 5 bases and J dropped 1; count of bases not matched to a gene: 7. The CDR3 DNA follows: TGTGCCAGTAGTCCTGGGACAGGGGAGAATAACTATGGCTACACCTTC. Its protein is CASSPGTGENNYGYTF. The full variable domain, rest sourced from reference TRBV19 and TRBJ1-2, is DGGITQSPKYLFRKEGQNVTLSCEQNLNHDAMYWYRQDPGQGLRLIYYSQIVNDFQKGDIAEGYSVSREKKESFPLTVTSAQKNPTAFYLCASSPGTGENNYGYTFGSGTRLTVV.

The chain is built from TRBV27 and TRBJ1-2; D gene unclear. The V gene lost 4 bases and the J gene lost 1 base, with 10 bases spanning the gap. CDR3 size: 14 residues. CDR1 and CDR2 (germline): MNHEY, SMNVEV (reference sequence). The CDR3 DNA follows: TGTGCCAGCAGTTCTCACTTCCTTAACTATGGCTACACCTTC. Its protein is CASSSHFLNYGYTF.

The rearrangement links TRBV7-9 to TRBJ2-1, with a weak D call TRBD2 (5 bases). The CDR3 totals 11 residues. Germline CDR1 is SEHNR and CDR2 is FQNEAQ (reference sequence). The V and J ends lost 5 bases and 12 bases respectively, with 11 bases between them. The CDR3 is CASSLGSGQFF. CDR3 coding DNA: TGTGCCAGCAGCCTCGGCAGCGGGCAGTTCTTC.

This chain links TRBV7-2 with TRBJ2-1, with D perhaps TRBD2 (5 bases). The CDR3 covers 16 residues. V shed 7 bases and J shed 0 bases, with 16 bases lying between them. Per germline, CDR1 SGHTA and CDR2 FQGNSA. In nucleotides, the CDR3 is TGTGCCAGCAACGAGATAACGGGATCCTCCTACAATGAGCAGTTCTTC. Translation: CASNEITGSSYNEQFF.